The 21 T cell receptor beta chains below come from one sample, sequenced in a study of tumor-infiltrating lymphocytes in primary liver carcinoma. With roughly 540 ng total RNA as template and a constant-region primer, TCR beta cDNA was made. Sequencing libraries for TCR beta derived from three nested multiplex PCR rounds that used slightly modified ARM-PCR. The first two PCR rounds used TRBV1-TRBV30 primers with a Cbeta primer, nine to eleven cycles each. TCRdb independently ran MiXCR on the multiplex PCR reads; one entry per CDR3 protein. In the table there are about 54,000 distinct CDR3 sequences, about 80% of which are singletons. Investigators took RNA and DNA out together from roughly 21-30 mg of unsorted bulk tissue. Specimen: liver tumor tissue from sampling region 2. The subset is: tumor region T2, inferior pole. Receptor source: a man aged 40-49 years with primary liver carcinoma and hepatitis B virus infection.

This clonotype was detected only once. The CDR3 end shows no conserved phenylalanine or tryptophan, and so a read error is likely. The chain combines TRBV4-1 with TRBJ1-5, with D unclear. The V gene lost 2 bases and the J gene lost 7 bases, with 18 bases spanning the gap. CDR1 and CDR2 from the germline V gene are MGHRA and YSYEKL. This CDR3 is 16 amino acids long. CDR3 in amino acids: CASSQNTDRVGQPQHL. In nucleotides, the CDR3 is TGCGCCAGCAGCCAAAACACGGATAGGGTCGGCCAGCCCCAGCATTTG.

This clonotype was recorded only once. The rearrangement links TRBV4-1 to TRBJ1-4; D not certain. V lost 0 bases and J 8 bases, leaving 16 bases between the germline ends. CDR1 and CDR2 (germline): MGHRA, YSYEKL. CDR3 length: 16 residues. CDR3 sequence reads: CASSQDRAMGNEKLFF. CDR3 bases: TGCGCCAGCAGCCAAGATCGGGCGATGGGAAACGAAAAACTGTTTTTT.

Remarks on this clonotype: Since a much larger clone is just one base distant, this may be a read error. V is TRBV5-1 and J is TRBJ2-2; 8 nucleotides agree with TRBD2. Germline V gene data show CDR1 as SGHRS and CDR2 as YFSETQ. The ends lost 3 bases at V and 7 bases at J; junction bases unmatched: 11. The CDR3 spans 16 residues. The CDR3 loop is CASSSDGRDLFGELFF. In DNA form, the CDR3 reads TGCGCCAGCAGCTCCGACGGGAGGGATTTGTTCGGGGAGCTGTTTTTT.

This clonotype showed up just a few times. The J gene is TRBJ2-5, the V gene TRBV10-1; 8 bases fit TRBD2. Germline loops: CDR1 WNHNN, CDR2 SYGVQD (reference sequence). J was trimmed by 4 bases and V by 4 bases; bases with no gene match: 8. The CDR3 totals 15 residues. The CDR3 region is CASSGGTSGRETQYF. DNA of the CDR3: TGCGCCAGCAGTGGCGGGACTAGTGGGCGAGAGACCCAGTACTTC.

As for this clonotype: A much larger clone lies one base from this, so it may be a read error. The chain is built from TRBV30 and TRBJ1-5; 10 nucleotides align to TRBD1. This CDR3 region has 15 residues. Germline CDR1 GTSNPN, CDR2 SVGIG (reference sequence). CDR3 residues: CAWSIGTGAGQPLHF. The CDR3 region has the DNA TGTGCCTGGAGTATCGGGACAGGGGCGGGCCAGCCCCTGCATTTT.

Comments on this clonotype: Compared with germline, one end of the junction differs, possibly owing to a read error. The rearrangement joins TRBV6-5 to TRBJ2-7; no definite D call. The germline V gene has CDR1 MNHEY and CDR2 SVGAGI. The CDR3 is 16 amino acids. CDR3 in DNA: TGTGTCAGCAGTTACTCGGAATTGCGTCAGGTCTACGAGCAGTACTTC. Its translation: CVSSYSELRQVYEQYF.

This clonotype was detected only once. Compared with germline, one end of the junction differs, possibly owing to a read error. The chain is built from TRBV11-2 and TRBJ2-7; 9 nucleotides agree with TRBD2. Germline CDR1 SGHAT, CDR2 FQNNGV. The CDR3 extends over 18 amino acids. The CDR3: CAISLSVGLAGGGNEQYF. The CDR3 DNA reads TGTGCCATCAGCTTATCCGTTGGACTTGCGGGAGGGGGGAACGAGCAGTACTTC.

The V call is TRBV6-6, the J call TRBJ2-7, with a tentative D call TRBD1 (6 bases). The CDR3 spans 15 residues. The germline gives CDR1 MNHNY, CDR2 SVGAGI (reference sequence). V was shortened by 5 bases and J by 6 bases, with 20 bases between the two germline ends. Written as DNA, the CDR3 is TGTGCCAGCAGTGGGGGACACATAGGGCATTGCGAGCAGTACTTC. Its translation: CASSGGHIGHCEQYF.

The V and J genes are TRBV28 and TRBJ1-5, with 7 bases identical to TRBD1. Trimming removed 10 bases from V and 7 bases from J; junction bases left unmatched: 13. CDR1 MDHEN and CDR2 SYDVKM come from the germline V gene. The CDR3 consists of 14 residues. The CDR3 is CANIPSGQIQPQHF. The CDR3 nucleotides are TGTGCCAACATTCCGTCGGGACAGATACAGCCCCAGCATTTT.

A word on this clonotype: Mismatch with germline at one junction end may stem from a read error. The genes are TRBV4-1 and TRBJ1-1; D is unclear. This CDR3 comprises 13 residues. Germline CDR1 and CDR2: MGHRA and YSYEKL. The CDR3, as DNA: TGCACCAGGAGCCAAGATGGCGTGATTCAAGCTTTCTTT. Its translation: CTRSQDGVIQAFF.

About this clonotype: The CDR3 ends on some other residue instead of the conserved phenylalanine or tryptophan, so this is likely a read error. V and J are TRBV6-1 and TRBJ1-1; the match to TRBD1 covers 8 bases. CDR3 length: 12 amino acids. Germline V CDR1 and CDR2: MNHNS, SASEGT. Here the CDR3 DNA reads TGTGTCACTTCGGGACAGGCTCTCGAAGCTTTCATT. Translation gives CVTSGQALEAFI.

Details on this clonotype: A read error may explain this, as a much larger clone is one base away. V and J are TRBV13 and TRBJ2-5; D gene ambiguous. The CDR3 length is 13 residues. Germline CDR1 reads PRHDT; CDR2 reads FYEKMQ (reference sequence). As DNA, the CDR3 is TGTACCAGCAGCTCGGTGGTAGGAGAGACCCAGTACTTC. The encoded protein is CTSSSVVGETQYF.

The V and J genes are TRBV6-5 and TRBJ2-1; TRBD1 matches 8 bases. Germline values: CDR1 MNHEY, CDR2 SVGAGI. The CDR3 is 17 amino acids. The CDR3 region is CVSSPLTSGQGYNEQFF. Written as DNA, the CDR3 is TGTGTAAGCAGTCCCCTTACCTCAGGACAGGGCTACAATGAGCAGTTCTTC.

This chain connects TRBV6-2 or TRBV6-3 to TRBJ2-6, with D hard to call. There are 18 residues in the CDR3. V lost 4 bases and J 3 bases, leaving 19 bases between the germline ends. Germline CDR1 MNHEY, CDR2 SVGEGT. The CDR3 DNA sequence: TGTGCCAGCAGTTGGTGGGTCGACCCTGACTGTGGGGCCAACGTCCTGACTTTC. Translating it yields CASSWWVDPDCGANVLTF.

The V call is TRBV29-1, the J call TRBJ2-1; D remains ambiguous. The J call may not be correct, given that the DNA end is closer to TRBJ2-7. The CDR3 spans 13 residues. The germline V gene encodes CDR1 SQVTM and CDR2 ANQGSEA. The CDR3 loop is CSVDPNSYNEQYV. CDR3 nucleotide sequence: TGCAGTGTCGACCCAAACTCCTACAATGAGCAGTACGTC.

The genes are TRBV11-2 and TRBJ2-2; a weak D match, TRBD2 (5 bases). Germline V gene sequence: CDR1 SGHAT, CDR2 FQNNGV. This CDR3 has 17 residues. V dropped 6 bases and J dropped 4 bases, with 21 bases sitting between them. The CDR3 reads CASSSLTWERATGELFF. CDR3 DNA: TGTGCCAGCAGTTCTTTAACGTGGGAGAGGGCCACCGGGGAGCTGTTTTTT.

The table lists this clonotype with a count of one. A junction end diverges from the germline sequence, so it may reflect a read error. The chain employs TRBV7-9 and TRBJ2-3; D gene uncertain. The germline V gene has CDR1 SEHNR and CDR2 FQNEAQ (reference sequence). CDR3 size: 15 residues. The CDR3 nucleotides read TGTGCCAGCAGCTTAGCCGGCGGTAATACAGATACGGAGTATTTT. The encoded protein is CASSLAGGNTDTEYF.

The chain couples TRBV11-2 to TRBJ2-1; 9 bases match TRBD2. CDR1 is SGHAT and CDR2 is FQNNGV in the germline V gene. CDR3 length: 16 amino acids. The CDR3 region is CDNSSRLSGRIYEQFF. Here the CDR3 DNA reads TGTGACAACAGCTCGCGCCTCAGCGGGAGGATCTATGAGCAGTTCTTC.

The chain links TRBV2 to TRBJ2-1, with TRBD2 as a possible D gene (6 bases). There are 12 residues in the CDR3. Per the germline V gene, CDR1 is SNHLY and CDR2 is FYNNEI. Deletions cut 9 bases from V and 9 bases from J, with 15 bases between. CDR3 amino acids: CASSAGRGEQFF. The DNA of the CDR3 is TGTGCCAGTAGCGCTGGGCGGGGTGAGCAGTTCTTC.

Points on this clonotype: Given a much more abundant clone one base away, this may be a read error. V usage is TRBV28 and J usage is TRBJ1-1; D is possibly TRBD1 (5 bases). Trimming stripped 4 bases from V and 8 bases from J, with 11 bases between. This CDR3 contains 12 residues. CDR1 is MDHEN, CDR2 SYDVKM, per germline. The CDR3, as DNA: TGTGCCAGCAGTTCATGGGACCGGGAAGCTTTCTTT. Protein product: CASSSWDREAFF.

This clonotype has ten or more counts. For the CDR3, the DNA is TGTGCCAGCAGCTTGGTTACAGGGGGCTTCAACTACGAGCAGTACTTC. It is translated as CASSLVTGGFNYEQYF. J is TRBJ2-7 and V is TRBV5-5; 9 bases agree with TRBD1. CDR1 is SGHKS and CDR2 is YYEKEE in the germline V gene (reference sequence). V was clipped by 0 bases and J by 3 bases; unmatched bases: 7. The CDR3 runs 16 residues.